The entry that follows covers one T cell receptor beta chain sequence. This clonotype was recorded a few times. There is no known antigen for this receptor. Base quality data are lacking; no much larger clone is found one base away. TCRdb names Illumina HiSeq 1500 as the instrument used. TCRdb trimmed the raw reads at Q25, called clones with MiXCR and kept productive beta chains. Entries that share a CDR3 protein sequence are merged under the most common genes and DNA. The sample contains some 100,000 distinct CDR3 sequences, 20% to 30% of them found a single time. The ten largest make up approximately 39% of the sample. Trimming costs V 3 bases and J 7 bases, and their ends lie 9 bases apart. The CDR3 holds 12 amino acids from the cysteine to the phenylalanine. The retained sequence is limited to the CDR3, 36 bases, with the frame set at the first base. CDR1 and CDR2 were assigned from the germline V gene (reference sequence) as SEHNR and FQNEAQ.

The sample comes from a study of T cell repertoires in cytomegalovirus infection (dated by TCRdb to between 2017 and 2020). For context, the study as a whole: Because public TCR beta signatures pointed to carriage of CMV infection together with the matching HLA type, the HLA type of each donor mattered for the analysis. General study outcomes and caveats: In both this cohort and an independent roughly 400-donor cohort, the cumulative frequency of public TCR beta family members distinguished carriers of CMV infection plus the relevant HLA type. The ex vivo response was dominated by HLA-C-restricted CMV-specific TCR beta clonotypes, which also provided the single most frequent clonotype in two of eight donors.

Material: CD8+ T cells from PBMCs. This sequence uses TRBV7-9 and TRBJ1-2; no D segment can be confidently identified. This clonotype was sampled from a human donor in good health (CMV status not recorded). Some clones in this sample may be carry-over from other donors' samples. The CDR3 reads CASSLTELGYTF. The DNA reads TGTGCCAGCAGCTTGACCGAACTTGGCTACACCTTC.